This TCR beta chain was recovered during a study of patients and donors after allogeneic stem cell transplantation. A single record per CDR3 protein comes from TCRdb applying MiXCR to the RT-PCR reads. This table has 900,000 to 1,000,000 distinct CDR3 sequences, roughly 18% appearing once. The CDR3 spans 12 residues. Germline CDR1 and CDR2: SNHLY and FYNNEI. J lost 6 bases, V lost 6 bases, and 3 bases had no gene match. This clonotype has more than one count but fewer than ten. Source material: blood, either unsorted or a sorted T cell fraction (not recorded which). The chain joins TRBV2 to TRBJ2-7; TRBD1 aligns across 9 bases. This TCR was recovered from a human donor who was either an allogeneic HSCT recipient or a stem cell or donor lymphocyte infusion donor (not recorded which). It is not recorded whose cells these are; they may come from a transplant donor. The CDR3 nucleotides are TGTGCCAGCAGGAAGGACAGGGGCGAGCAGTACTTC. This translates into CASRKDRGEQYF. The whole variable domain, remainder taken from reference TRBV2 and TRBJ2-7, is EPEVTQTPSHQVTQMGQEVILRCVPISNHLYFYWYRQILGQKVEFLVSFYNNEISEKSEIFDDQFSVERPDGSNFTLKIRSTKLEDSAMYFCASRKDRGEQYFGPGTRLTVT.